This note documents a single T cell receptor beta chain sequence. What it binds is unknown. The CDR3 is 15 amino acids. V was pared by 4 bases and J by 2 bases, with 5 bases of the junction left unmatched. CDR1 and CDR2 from the germline V gene are SGHRS and YFSETQ. These data come from a study of cytomegalovirus exposure and HLA in healthy donors. Study conclusions and caveats: Earlier results showed most TCR beta V segments being productive about 90% or about 30% of the time. Rare TCR sequences dominated, though some public TCRs recurred in many donors. Testing in vitro showed three CMV-associated chains specific for CMV antigens.

The PCR made use of 60 Vbeta and 13 Jbeta primers. Measured with immunoSEQ multiplex PCR; TCRdb has only the in-frame clones, and not every one. This table holds approximately 160,000 clones, approximately 84% found once. The gene calls are TRBV5-1 and TRBJ2-2, with 7 bases identical to TRBD1. Sequenced input: PBMCs. This sequence was found in a girl aged 10 to 17 in good health and CMV-seropositive. The CDR3 DNA reads TGCGCCAGCAGCCCCCGGGACAGCAACACCGGGGAGCTGTTTTTT. Its protein product is CASSPRDSNTGELFF.